Presented here are 22 T cell receptor beta chains from one specimen sequenced in a study of cytomegalovirus exposure and HLA in healthy donors. Primers: 60 Vbeta forward and 13 Jbeta reverse. Measured with immunoSEQ multiplex PCR; TCRdb has only the in-frame clones, and not every one. The sample lists about 160,000 clones; approximately 70% were seen once. Sequencing was carried out using PBMCs. The source of these receptors is a man in his forties in good health and CMV-seropositive.

This clone was detected only a few times. The rearrangement links TRBV10-3 to TRBJ2-7; D might be TRBD1 (6 bases). V was cut by 6 bases and J by 3 bases, with 15 bases left in between. Looked up from germline, CDR1 is ENHRY and CDR2 is SYGVKD. The CDR3 has 14 residues. CDR3 sequence reads: CAISPAGANYEQYF. The CDR3 DNA is TGTGCCATCAGCCCGGCAGGGGCAAACTACGAGCAGTACTTC.

The chain employs TRBV19 and TRBJ2-6, with D unresolved. V lost 3 bases, J lost 0 bases, and 9 bases lay in between. The germline V gene has CDR1 LNHDA and CDR2 SQIVND (reference sequence). The CDR3 covers 16 residues. In DNA form, the CDR3 reads TGTGCCAGTAGTATGCAAACCAGCTCTGGGGCCAACGTCCTGACTTTC. Its protein product is CASSMQTSSGANVLTF.

This clone was counted a single time. The V call is TRBV2, the J call TRBJ2-7; 11 bases map to TRBD2. The CDR3 runs to 15 residues. Germline CDR1 reads SNHLY; CDR2 reads FYNNEI. J lost 6 bases, V lost 5 bases, and 9 bases had no gene match. CDR3 amino acids: CASSPLSGGASEQYF. The CDR3 DNA is TGTGCCAGCAGTCCTCTTAGCGGGGGGGCTTCCGAGCAGTACTTC.

DNA for the CDR3: TGTGCCAGCATTGATGGCAGGGATTTTTCTAACTATGGCTACACCTTC. The encoded protein is CASIDGRDFSNYGYTF. The chain links TRBV6-1 to TRBJ1-2, with a weak D call TRBD1 (5 bases). Trimming cost V 7 bases and J 0 bases, with 18 bases left between them. The CDR3 consists of 16 residues. Germline V gene sequence: CDR1 MNHNS, CDR2 SASEGT.

The chain combines TRBV11-2 with TRBJ1-2; TRBD1 matches 7 bases. Germline V gives CDR1 SGHAT, CDR2 FQNNGV. The trim removed 0 bases at V and 7 bases at J, leaving 8 bases unmatched. The CDR3 is made up of 15 amino acids. The CDR3 loop is CASSLDETDRFGYTF. The CDR3 DNA reads as TGTGCCAGCAGCTTAGATGAAACGGACAGGTTTGGCTACACCTTC.

This sequence joins TRBV27 and TRBJ2-3; TRBD2 aligns across 7 bases. CDR1 is MNHEY and CDR2 is SMNVEV in the germline V gene (reference sequence). The CDR3 is 17 residues long. Unmatched junction bases numbered 10, after V lost 1 base and J lost 3 bases. The CDR3: CASSLFGPSGLTDTQYF. The DNA of the CDR3 is TGTGCCAGCAGTTTATTCGGGCCTAGCGGTTTAACAGATACGCAGTATTTT.

V is TRBV7-9 and J is TRBJ2-1; TRBD2 matches at 14 bases. Germline CDR1 is SEHNR and CDR2 is FQNEAQ (reference sequence). This CDR3 region has 17 residues. Trimming removed 4 bases from V and 3 bases from J; junction bases left unmatched: 5. CDR3 DNA: TGTGCCAGCAGCTCTGGGACTAGCGGGGGATTCTACAATGAGCAGTTCTTC. Translating gives CASSSGTSGGFYNEQFF.

V and J are TRBV7-6 and TRBJ2-3; 8 nucleotides match TRBD2. The CDR3 has 14 amino acids. Trimming removed 5 bases from V and 6 bases from J; junction bases left unmatched: 7. CDR1 is SGHVS and CDR2 is FNYEAQ in the germline V gene. The CDR3 is CASSPRGGPDTQYF. The CDR3 DNA reads as TGTGCCAGCAGCCCCCGGGGGGGGCCGGATACGCAGTATTTT.

V usage is TRBV9 and J usage is TRBJ2-2; a possible D gene is TRBD2 (7 bases). The V end was cut by 4 bases, the J end by 0 bases, with 13 bases between. This CDR3 has 16 amino acids. Per germline, CDR1 SGDLS and CDR2 YYNGEE. CDR3 in DNA: TGTGCCAGCAGCAGGGGGGGCGGGGCGAACACCGGGGAGCTGTTTTTT. Residues: CASSRGGGANTGELFF. The whole variable domain, filled in from reference TRBV9 and TRBJ2-2, reads DSGVTQTPKHLITATGQRVTLRCSPRSGDLSVYWYQQSLDQGLQFLIQYYNGEERAKGNILERFSAQQFPDLHSELNLSSLELGDSALYFCASSRGGGANTGELFFGEGSRLTVL.

V usage is TRBV7-2 and J usage is TRBJ2-5; D not certain. CDR1 and CDR2 from the germline V gene are SGHTA and FQGNSA. The CDR3 consists of 13 residues. Trimming left V 5 bases short and J 5 bases short, with 12 bases between. The CDR3 nucleotides read TGTGCCAGCAGCCCCCAGATCGTGGAGACCCAGTACTTC. Its protein is CASSPQIVETQYF.

The V and J genes are TRBV27 and TRBJ2-1, with 7 bases aligning to TRBD2. This CDR3 has 15 residues. The germline V gene encodes CDR1 MNHEY and CDR2 SMNVEV (reference sequence). The junction had 3 bases not matched to a gene; V was cut back by 3 bases and J by 1 base. CDR3 nucleotide sequence: TGTGCCAGCAGTTTTGGCGGGGGTTCCTACAATGAGCAGTTCTTC. Translation gives CASSFGGGSYNEQFF.

The V gene is TRBV2, the J gene TRBJ2-3; unclear D gene. CDR3 length: 14 residues. V dropped 2 bases and J dropped 4 bases, with 10 bases sitting between them. Germline V gives CDR1 SNHLY, CDR2 FYNNEI. CDR3 DNA sequence: TGTGCCAGCAGTGAAAGCCAGAGCGCAGATACGCAGTATTTT. Translated, it gives CASSESQSADTQYF.

V is TRBV4-3 and J is TRBJ2-4; D perhaps matches TRBD2 (6 bases). Germline CDR1 reads LGHNA; CDR2 reads YSLEER. CDR3 length equals 12 residues. V was clipped by 4 bases and J by 11 bases, with 12 bases between them. DNA for the CDR3: TGCGCCAGCAGCCCCGTAACGGGGGTTCAGTACTTC. It yields the protein CASSPVTGVQYF.

This clone was counted a single time. V gene TRBV29-1 combines with J gene TRBJ1-5; 9 nucleotides match TRBD1. Germline V lookup: CDR1 SQVTM, CDR2 ANQGSEA. The CDR3 extends over 12 amino acids. Trimming removed 7 bases from V and 7 bases from J; junction bases left unmatched: 5. The CDR3 here is CSAGQGEQPQHF. CDR3 DNA: TGCAGCGCGGGACAGGGTGAACAGCCCCAGCATTTT.

The CDR3 region is CASRPGGGGLGYTF. The CDR3 DNA sequence: TGTGCCAGCAGGCCCGGGGGGGGCGGTCTAGGCTACACCTTC. The chain employs TRBV27 and TRBJ1-2; tentative D call: TRBD1 (6 bases). V lost 6 bases and J 8 bases, leaving 19 bases between the germline ends. The length of the CDR3 is 14 residues. Germline loops: CDR1 MNHEY, CDR2 SMNVEV (reference sequence).

The chain has TRBV6-5 and TRBJ2-2; weak D call: TRBD2 (5 bases). Germline assignment: CDR1 MNHEY and CDR2 SVGAGI. CDR3 length equals 15 residues. The germline V and J ends were trimmed by 7 bases and 0 bases, with 12 bases remaining between them. The CDR3 DNA is TGTGCCAGCACCCTTATGAGGGCGAACACCGGGGAGCTGTTTTTT. Translated: CASTLMRANTGELFF.

V and J are TRBV2 and TRBJ2-2, with TRBD2 identical over 11 bases. Germline V CDR1 and CDR2: SNHLY, FYNNEI. The V segment lost 7 bases and the J segment 4 bases; nucleotides outside the gene matches: 8. The CDR3 extends over 16 amino acids. The CDR3 here is CASKVAGGPSTGELFF. Written as DNA, the CDR3 is TGTGCCAGCAAGGTAGCGGGGGGGCCGAGCACCGGGGAGCTGTTTTTT. Using reference TRBV2 and TRBJ2-2 for the parts outside the CDR3, the full variable domain is EPEVTQTPSHQVTQMGQEVILRCVPISNHLYFYWYRQILGQKVEFLVSFYNNEISEKSEIFDDQFSVERPDGSNFTLKIRSTKLEDSAMYFCASKVAGGPSTGELFFGEGSRLTVL.

The gene calls are TRBV4-3 and TRBJ1-1; D ambiguous. The germline V and J ends were trimmed by 3 bases and 0 bases, with 14 bases remaining between them. The CDR3 contains 16 residues. Per the germline V gene, CDR1 is LGHNA and CDR2 is YSLEER. As DNA, the CDR3 is TGCGCCAGCAGCCAGGATAGCCAAGGCTTGAACACTGAAGCTTTCTTT. The encoded protein is CASSQDSQGLNTEAFF.

This clone appeared once. The chain has TRBV13 and TRBJ2-3, with no clear D. The V gene's germline CDR1 is PRHDT and CDR2 FYEKMQ (reference sequence). V was clipped by 5 bases and J by 3 bases, with 12 bases between them. This CDR3 contains 14 residues. The CDR3: CASSTNLATDTQYF. The CDR3 DNA sequence: TGTGCCAGCAGCACTAACCTGGCGACAGATACGCAGTATTTT.

The chain links TRBV19 to TRBJ1-4, with D possibly matching TRBD1 (5 bases). The V end was cut by 3 bases, the J end by 0 bases, with 14 bases between. Looked up from germline, CDR1 is LNHDA and CDR2 is SQIVND (reference sequence). The CDR3 sequence is 17 residues long. The CDR3 reads CASSIGDSGATNEKLFF. In DNA, the CDR3 is TGTGCCAGTAGTATTGGGGACTCAGGAGCAACTAATGAAAAACTGTTTTTT.

V gene TRBV5-4 combines with J gene TRBJ2-2; D possibly matches TRBD1 or TRBD2 (6 bases each). Germline-derived CDR1 and CDR2 are SGHNT and YYREEE (reference sequence). The CDR3 contains 15 residues. V gave up 4 bases and J gave up 1 base, with 11 bases separating them. This CDR3 reads CASSLEGVNTGELFF. DNA of the CDR3: TGTGCCAGCAGCCTGGAGGGGGTGAACACCGGGGAGCTGTTTTTT.

This CDR3 is CASSLTGGVADTQYF. CDR3 sequence (DNA): TGTGCCAGCAGCTTGACAGGGGGCGTCGCAGATACGCAGTATTTT. This sequence joins TRBV7-3 and TRBJ2-3, with 10 positions matching TRBD1. The CDR3 length is 15 residues. CDR1 and CDR2 from the germline V gene are SGHTA and FQGTGA. J gave up 4 bases and V 3 bases, and 4 bases lay outside the gene matches. The full variable domain, completed using reference TRBV7-3 and TRBJ2-3, is GAGVSQTPSNKVTEKGKYVELRCDPISGHTALYWYRQSLGQGPEFLIYFQGTGAADDSGLPNDRFFAVRPEGSVSTLKIQRTERGDSAVYLCASSLTGGVADTQYFGPGTRLTVL.